This T cell receptor beta chain was captured by sequencing in a study of blood T cells in healthy people across ages. Findings and limits, study-wide: Naive T cell percentage and TCR beta diversity correlated strongly.

A second PCR of 7 to 11 cycles used a sample-barcoded 5' primer and a J-beta primer mix. One entry per CDR3 protein, called by TCRdb with MiXCR from the 5' RACE reads. This table has roughly 700,000 distinct CDR3 sequences, around half appearing once. The sample holds a few counts of this clonotype. Its antigen is unknown. The CDR3 runs to 13 residues. Trimming shortened V by 5 bases and J by 5 bases, and 12 bases separated the two germline ends. Germline V gene data show CDR1 as MRHNA and CDR2 as SNTAGT. The sequencing sample was made of blood. The chain is built from TRBV6-4 and TRBJ1-1; unclear D gene. This receptor was taken from a woman aged 55-70 years in good health. This CDR3 reads CASSTSTETEAFF. The CDR3, as DNA: TGTGCCAGCAGTACTTCAACCGAAACTGAAGCTTTCTTT.